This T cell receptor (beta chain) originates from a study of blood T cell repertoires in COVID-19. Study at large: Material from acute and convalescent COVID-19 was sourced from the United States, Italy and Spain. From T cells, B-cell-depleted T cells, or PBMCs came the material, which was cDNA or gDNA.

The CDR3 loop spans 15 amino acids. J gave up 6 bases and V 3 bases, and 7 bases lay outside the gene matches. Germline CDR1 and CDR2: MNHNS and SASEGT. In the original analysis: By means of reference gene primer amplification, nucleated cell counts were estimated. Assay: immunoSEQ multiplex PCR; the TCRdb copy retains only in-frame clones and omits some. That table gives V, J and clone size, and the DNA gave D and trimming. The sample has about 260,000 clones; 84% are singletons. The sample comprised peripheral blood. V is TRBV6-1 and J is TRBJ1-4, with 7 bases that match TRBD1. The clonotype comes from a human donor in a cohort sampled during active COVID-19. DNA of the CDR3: TGTGCCAGCAGTGACAGAGGACAGGTCTATGAAAAACTGTTTTTT. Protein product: CASSDRGQVYEKLFF.